Reported below is one T cell receptor (beta chain). The antigen is undetermined. A clone one base away is much larger, so this may be a read error. The investigators made TCR beta cDNA from roughly 0.55 ug total RNA, using a constant-region primer. Sequencing libraries for TCR beta derived from three nested multiplex PCR rounds that used slightly modified ARM-PCR. TRBV1-TRBV30 forward primers paired with a C-beta reverse primer were used in the first two PCR rounds, which ran approximately 10 cycles each. TCRdb re-called the multiplex PCR reads through MiXCR, storing one row per CDR3 protein. The table lists almost 200,000 distinct CDR3 sequences, around 60% of them singletons. This sample was included in a study of tumor-infiltrating lymphocytes in primary liver carcinoma. Study-level information: The patients comprised men and women between the ages of 30 and 69 years. Regardless of tissue type, samples showed similar yields of roughly 3.65 to 8 million productive TCRbeta reads. Points from the study as a whole: Against blood, tumors held a significantly higher top-250-clone fraction (p = 0.039). Samples, which were bulk and unsorted, did not allow CD4+ and CD8+ repertoires to be compared.

Germline DNA was also extracted, and blood RNA derived from unsorted whole blood. The CDR3 is 14 residues long. Germline V gives CDR1 MNHEY, CDR2 SVGAGI. With 10 bases removed from V and 2 bases from J, the gap between germline ends came to 12 bases. The source is a woman aged 55-69 years with primary liver carcinoma and hepatitis B virus infection. The specimen sequenced was peripheral blood. This chain uses TRBV6-5 with TRBJ2-6; D is unresolved. The CDR3 loop is CANNQRAGANVLTF. CDR3 nucleotide sequence: TGTGCCAACAACCAACGAGCTGGGGCCAACGTCCTGACTTTC.